This TCR beta chain was captured by sequencing in a study of T cells in Graves' hyperthyroidism and ophthalmopathy. Whole-study results and caveats: The model predicted ophthalmopathy a median around six months before onset.

This clonotype was seen at least ten times. The antigen remains unidentified. The germline CDR1 and CDR2 sequences are MDHEN and SYDVKM. Germline trimming cut 2 bases from V and 0 bases from J; bases unmatched to any gene: 4. The CDR3 covers 16 residues. RNA transcripts gave rise to amplified TCR beta CDR3 regions. The primer set for the first-round RT-PCR of the TCR CDR3 was HTBI. A single record per CDR3 protein comes from TCRdb applying MiXCR to the multiplex PCR reads. There are 560,000 or so distinct CDR3 sequences in the sample; 15% to 20% occur only once, and 47% lies in the top ten. Diagnoses were made from clinical symptoms, serum measures (thyroxine and TRAb), thyroid ultrasound and orbital computed tomography.

The clonotype comes from a man between 35 and 55 years old with Graves' ophthalmopathy. The J gene is TRBJ1-5, the V gene TRBV28; TRBD1 agrees at 7 bases. The sequenced sample consisted of blood. The CDR3 spells CASSLQGGSSNQPQHF. The CDR3 coding sequence is TGTGCCAGCAGTTTACAGGGGGGCTCTAGCAATCAGCCCCAGCATTTT.